The next 23 T cell receptor beta chains were all read from a single sample in a study of shared clonotypes between healthy human individuals. This table comes from immunoSEQ multiplex PCR, and its TCRdb copy is limited to in-frame clones, with some not included. This sample has over a million clones, with about 80% found just once. Sequences were obtained from memory CD4+ T cells from PBMCs. Noted subset: CD45RA-negative fraction. All receptors derive from a young man in good health. Some clones in this sample may be carry-over from other donors' samples.

The chain employs TRBV29-1 and TRBJ2-1, with D maybe TRBD1 (5 bases). The germline V gene has CDR1 SQVTM and CDR2 ANQGSEA. CDR3 length equals 15 residues. V dropped 1 base and J dropped 0 bases, with 10 bases sitting between them. CDR3 bases: TGCAGCGTTGAAGGGGGCCGCTCCTCCTACAATGAGCAGTTCTTC. It codes for CSVEGGRSSYNEQFF.

For the CDR3, the DNA is TGTGCCAGCAGCCTATTCACCTTCAGGGTTAACACAGATACGCAGTATTTT. Residues: CASSLFTFRVNTDTQYF. The gene calls are TRBV28 and TRBJ2-3; D is possibly TRBD1 (5 bases). The CDR3 covers 17 residues. Per germline, CDR1 MDHEN and CDR2 SYDVKM. Trimming stripped 6 bases from V and 2 bases from J, with 21 bases between.

The chain joins TRBV15 to TRBJ1-2; maybe TRBD1 (5 bases). The CDR3 totals 15 residues. Trimming left V 1 base short and J 3 bases short, with 12 bases between. From germline, CDR1 is LNHNV and CDR2 YYDKDF (reference sequence). The CDR3 protein is CATSRGSLRDYGYTF. In DNA form, the CDR3 reads TGTGCCACCAGCAGAGGATCTCTCAGGGACTATGGCTACACCTTC.

The chain combines TRBV7-2 with TRBJ1-2; D ambiguous. CDR1 is SGHTA, CDR2 FQGNSA, per germline. Trimming stripped 2 bases from V and 7 bases from J, with 17 bases between. CDR3 length: 15 residues. In nucleotides, the CDR3 is TGTGCCAGCAGCTTATTTACGGCGGCCGACGGTGGCTACACCTTC. It encodes CASSLFTAADGGYTF.

V is TRBV11-2 and J is TRBJ2-1; tentatively, D is TRBD1 (5 bases). V gave up 5 bases and J gave up 10 bases, with 18 bases separating them. The CDR3 runs to 14 residues. The germline V gene has CDR1 SGHAT and CDR2 FQNNGV. The CDR3, as DNA: TGTGCCAGCAGCCCGGTGGCAGGGTCAGGCGAGCAGTTCTTC. Its protein is CASSPVAGSGEQFF. The complete variable domain, with remaining parts taken from reference TRBV11-2 and TRBJ2-1, reads EAGVAQSPRYKIIEKRQSVAFWCNPISGHATLYWYQQILGQGPKLLIQFQNNGVVDDSQLPKDRFSAERLKGVDSTLKIQPAKLEDSAVYLCASSPVAGSGEQFFGPGTRLTVL.

The chain joins TRBV28 to TRBJ1-3; no definite D call. CDR3 length: 14 amino acids. With 6 bases removed from V and 6 bases from J, the gap between germline ends came to 15 bases. Per germline, CDR1 MDHEN and CDR2 SYDVKM. The CDR3: CASRLGPAINTIYF. The CDR3 region has the DNA TGTGCCAGCAGGCTGGGCCCAGCCATAAACACCATATATTTT.

The chain links TRBV11-2 to TRBJ2-3; no firm D call. The CDR3 covers 17 residues. Germline CDR1 is SGHAT and CDR2 is FQNNGV. V was clipped by 5 bases and J by 0 bases, with 18 bases between them. CDR3 region: CASSPGLGGRSTDTQYF. The CDR3 region has the DNA TGTGCCAGCAGCCCAGGATTGGGTGGCAGAAGCACAGATACGCAGTATTTT.

This clone has a single count. The chain couples TRBV7-9 to TRBJ1-1, with 10 bases lining up with TRBD1. Germline CDR1 SEHNR, CDR2 FQNEAQ (reference sequence). V shed 6 bases and J 1 base; nucleotides not matched to a gene: 5. The CDR3 runs to 15 residues. Here the CDR3 DNA reads TGTGCCAGCAGGCGAAGGGACAGGGGGAACACTGAAGCTTTCTTT. It is translated as CASRRRDRGNTEAFF.

The V gene is TRBV10-1, the J gene TRBJ2-1; 8 bases line up with TRBD2. This CDR3 contains 15 residues. The V gene end was trimmed by 0 bases and the J gene end by 9 bases; junction bases not matched to a gene: 7. The germline CDR1 and CDR2 sequences are WNHNN and SYGVQD (reference sequence). The CDR3 spells CASSESVAGRPEQFF. The CDR3 DNA is TGCGCCAGCAGTGAGTCGGTAGCGGGACGACCTGAGCAGTTCTTC.

This chain uses TRBV7-2 with TRBJ2-7, with no clear D. The length of the CDR3 is 13 residues. Germline CDR1 SGHTA, CDR2 FQGNSA. V dropped 5 bases and J dropped 3 bases, with 11 bases sitting between them. CDR3 region: CASSLLGNYEQYF. CDR3 in DNA: TGTGCCAGCAGCCTACTCGGTAACTACGAGCAGTACTTC.

This clone was detected ten times or more. The chain employs TRBV5-6 and TRBJ2-5, with 7 bases fitting TRBD1. Germline assignment: CDR1 SGHDT and CDR2 YYEEEE. This CDR3 is built from 17 residues. The trim removed 2 bases at V and 0 bases at J, leaving 10 bases unmatched. The CDR3 DNA follows: TGTGCCAGCAGCTTTCAAATGACCGGGACAGACCAAGAGACCCAGTACTTC. Translated: CASSFQMTGTDQETQYF.

The V call is TRBV10-3, the J call TRBJ2-7; D is perhaps TRBD1 or TRBD2 (5 bases each). The germline V gene has CDR1 ENHRY and CDR2 SYGVKD. The V gene lost 6 bases and the J gene lost 3 bases, with 12 bases spanning the gap. The CDR3 sequence is 13 residues long. Here the CDR3 DNA reads TGTGCCATCAGGCGCCGGGACGACTACGAGCAGTACTTC. This translates into CAIRRRDDYEQYF.

This clone was observed a handful of times. This chain connects TRBV29-1 to TRBJ1-5; D unclear. From germline, CDR1 is SQVTM and CDR2 ANQGSEA. There are 19 residues in the CDR3. V lost 1 base and J 0 bases, leaving 22 bases between the germline ends. For the CDR3, the DNA is TGCAGCGTTGAAGGGGCCAAGGGCAGCATTCTTTATAGCAATCAGCCCCAGCATTTT. This gives the protein CSVEGAKGSILYSNQPQHF.

The rearrangement uses TRBV10-3 and TRBJ2-2, with 9 bases matching TRBD2. The V gene's germline CDR1 is ENHRY and CDR2 SYGVKD. CDR3 length: 16 residues. V dropped 5 bases and J dropped 6; count of bases not matched to a gene: 10. The CDR3 DNA reads as TGTGCCATCAGTCCTATTAGCGGGAGAGTCCCCGGGGAGCTGTTTTTT. It yields the protein CAISPISGRVPGELFF.

CDR3 nucleotide sequence: TGCGCCAGCAGCCAAGTACTGGTGTACGAGCAGTACTTC. This codes for CASSQVLVYEQYF. The gene calls are TRBV4-1 and TRBJ2-7; D unclear. Germline-derived CDR1 and CDR2 are MGHRA and YSYEKL. The CDR3 is made up of 13 amino acids. V was trimmed by 1 base and J by 4 bases, leaving 8 bases between them.

Notes on this clone: This CDR3 is also generated by other DNA sequences in the sample. This sequence joins TRBV15 and TRBJ2-5, with a weak D call TRBD2 (5 bases). The CDR3 is 13 amino acids. V gave up 0 bases and J gave up 5 bases, with 7 bases separating them. The germline V gene has CDR1 LNHNV and CDR2 YYDKDF (reference sequence). CDR3 region: CATSRDRRETQYF. The CDR3 nucleotides read TGTGCCACCAGCAGAGATCGGAGGGAGACCCAGTACTTC.

This clone appeared once. This chain connects TRBV5-6 to TRBJ2-1, with TRBD2 identical over 7 bases. The V and J ends lost 4 bases and 7 bases, in that order; junction bases with no gene match: 8. Per germline, CDR1 SGHDT and CDR2 YYEEEE. This CDR3 comprises 14 residues. The CDR3 protein is CASSTPGGRNEQFF. DNA for the CDR3: TGTGCCAGCAGCACCCCGGGAGGCCGAAATGAGCAGTTCTTC.

This clone was counted ten times or more. V is TRBV28 and J is TRBJ1-5, with a tentative D call TRBD1 (6 bases). The V end lost 6 bases, the J end lost 1 base, and 19 bases lay between the germline ends. CDR1 is MDHEN, CDR2 SYDVKM, per germline. The CDR3 is 17 amino acids. The CDR3 DNA follows: TGTGCCAGCAGCCCGACAGGCTCGGACGCAAGCAATCAGCCCCAGCATTTT. Amino acids: CASSPTGSDASNQPQHF.

About this clone: A read error is likely here: a far larger clone is one base away. The CDR3 loop reads CASSDPTSGGTEAFF. The CDR3, as DNA: TGTGCCAGCAGTGATCCAACCTCGGGGGGCACTGAAGCTTTCTTT. V is TRBV25-1 and J is TRBJ1-1; D perhaps matches TRBD1 (5 bases). The V and J ends lost 3 bases and 4 bases respectively, with 15 bases between them. The V gene's germline CDR1 is MGHDK and CDR2 SYGVNS. The CDR3 length is 15 residues.

V is TRBV7-3 and J is TRBJ2-1, with 13 bases fitting TRBD2. This CDR3 contains 15 residues. CDR1 and CDR2 from the germline V gene are SGHTA and FQGTGA. The J segment lost 10 bases and the V segment lost 3 bases, leaving 6 bases of the junction unmatched. The CDR3 DNA reads as TGTGCCAGCAGCTTGGGACTAGCGGGGAGCGGCGAGCAGTTCTTC. Its protein product is CASSLGLAGSGEQFF.

The rearrangement joins TRBV2 to TRBJ2-3, with 11 bases matching TRBD2. This CDR3 spans 15 amino acids. The trim removed 7 bases at V and 7 bases at J, leaving 10 bases unmatched. The germline V gene has CDR1 SNHLY and CDR2 FYNNEI. CDR3 DNA sequence: TGTGCCAGCACGGGGGACCTAGCGGGAGGCAATACGCAGTATTTT. This codes for CASTGDLAGGNTQYF.

As DNA, the CDR3 is TGTGCCAGCAGCCACGCGGGGGGGAACACTGAAGCTTTCTTT. Translated: CASSHAGGNTEAFF. The J gene is TRBJ1-1, the V gene TRBV9; tentative D call: TRBD1 (5 bases). Germline values: CDR1 SGDLS, CDR2 YYNGEE. CDR3 length: 14 amino acids. V shed 4 bases and J shed 1 base, with 11 bases lying between them.

Comments on this clone: This may arise from a read error, as a much more abundant clone is one base away. This sequence joins TRBV7-2 and TRBJ2-2, with 10 bases fitting TRBD1. The CDR3 has 14 residues. The J segment lost 5 bases and the V segment lost 4 bases, leaving 1 base of the junction unmatched. The germline gives CDR1 SGHTA, CDR2 FQGNSA. CDR3 sequence (DNA): TGTGCCAGCAGCTGGGACAGGGGAACCGGGGAGCTGTTTTTT. Amino acid sequence: CASSWDRGTGELFF.